These 24 T cell receptor beta chains were sequenced from one sample in a study of control samples from healthy donors and cancer patients (dated by TCRdb to the early 2020s). The protocol used for the library was the immunoSEQ multiplex PCR assay. Not all clones reach the TCRdb copy of this immuneACCESS table, which keeps in-frame sequences only. Checked studies attribute under half of the gap to unresolved V genes and leave the rest unexplained. This sample gives 90,000 to 140,000 clones in total; 83% of them show up just once. The ten biggest clones cover roughly 13% of the sample. The sample taken for sequencing was blood. The receptors were sampled from a woman in her 50s in good health.

The V gene is TRBV18, the J gene TRBJ1-2, with 7 bases fitting TRBD1. The CDR3 runs to 13 residues. CDR1 is KGHSH, CDR2 LQKENI, per germline. J was trimmed by 2 bases and V by 3 bases; bases with no gene match: 0. DNA of the CDR3: TGTGCCAGCTCACCGGACAGGAACTATGGCTACACCTTC. Its translation is CASSPDRNYGYTF.

The gene calls are TRBV27 and TRBJ1-6, with a weak D call TRBD1 (5 bases). This CDR3 is 16 amino acids long. Trimming removed 2 bases at V and 6 bases at J, with 14 bases between. CDR1 MNHEY and CDR2 SMNVEV come from the germline V gene (reference sequence). The CDR3 DNA sequence: TGTGCCAGCAGTTTAGCGGGGGTTTTTGGTAATTCACCCCTCCACTTT. It codes for CASSLAGVFGNSPLHF.

The gene calls are TRBV5-6 and TRBJ2-7; D is unresolved. The V end was cut by 2 bases, the J end by 2 bases, with 11 bases between. The germline V gene has CDR1 SGHDT and CDR2 YYEEEE. This CDR3 contains 14 residues. CDR3 sequence reads: CASSFPNSAYEQYF. The CDR3 DNA follows: TGTGCCAGCAGCTTTCCTAACTCCGCCTACGAGCAGTACTTC.

The chain links TRBV5-4 to TRBJ1-6; TRBD1 aligns across 9 bases. With V trimmed by 3 bases and J by 9 bases, 4 bases remained unmatched. The CDR3 consists of 14 residues. Germline V gives CDR1 SGHNT, CDR2 YYREEE (reference sequence). The DNA for the CDR3 is TGTGCCAGCAGCTCCGGGACAGGGAGTTCACCCCTCCACTTT. Translated: CASSSGTGSSPLHF.

This chain links TRBV11-1 with TRBJ2-1; 9 bases map to TRBD1. The V gene's germline CDR1 is SGHAT and CDR2 FQDESV (reference sequence). The ends lost 5 bases at V and 8 bases at J; junction bases unmatched: 13. The CDR3 is made up of 16 amino acids. The CDR3 bases are TGTGCCAGCAGCCGCCCGGACAGGGGTCGTGACGATGAGCAGTTCTTC. Protein product: CASSRPDRGRDDEQFF. The variable domain in full, completed from reference TRBV11-1 and TRBJ2-1, reads EAEVAQSPRYKITEKSQAVAFWCDPISGHATLYWYRQILGQGPELLVQFQDESVVDDSQLPKDRFSAERLKGVDSTLKIQPAELGDSAMYLCASSRPDRGRDDEQFFGPGTRLTVL.

The chain has TRBV11-2 and TRBJ1-1; D possibly corresponds to TRBD1 (5 bases). Between the trimmed V and J ends, which lost 5 bases and 4 bases, there was a span of 14 bases. This CDR3 has 14 amino acids. Germline CDR1 is SGHAT and CDR2 is FQNNGV. The CDR3 reads CASSLQGGFTEAFF. The DNA for the CDR3 is TGTGCCAGCAGCCTTCAGGGTGGATTCACTGAAGCTTTCTTT.

Notes on this clone: At one boundary the junction diverges from the germline segment, which might be a read error. The chain has TRBV15 and TRBJ2-1; TRBD2 matches at 11 bases. Germline V lookup: CDR1 LNHNV, CDR2 YYDKDF (reference sequence). The CDR3 runs to 15 residues. The CDR3 reads CATSRRLAGGINSIF. The CDR3 DNA follows: TGTGCCACCAGCAGACGGCTAGCGGGGGGTATCAACTCGATCTTC.

V gene TRBV5-6 combines with J gene TRBJ2-7; 9 nucleotides agree with TRBD1. Trimming took 0 bases from V and 7 from J; bases not matched to a gene: 5. The CDR3 is 14 residues long. Germline values: CDR1 SGHDT, CDR2 YYEEEE. CDR3 loop: CASSLVGQGWEQYF. DNA of the CDR3: TGTGCCAGCAGCTTGGTTGGACAGGGGTGGGAGCAGTACTTC. Looking up the rest from reference TRBV5-6 and TRBJ2-7 gives the full variable domain: DAGVTQSPTHLIKTRGQQVTLRCSPKSGHDTVSWYQQALGQGPQFIFQYYEEEERQRGNFPDRFSGHQFPNYSSELNVNALLLGDSALYLCASSLVGQGWEQYFGPGTRLTVT.

The chain joins TRBV19 to TRBJ1-1; tentatively, D is TRBD1 (6 bases). Germline lookup yields CDR1 LNHDA and CDR2 SQIVND (reference sequence). With 7 bases removed from V and 3 bases from J, the gap between germline ends came to 18 bases. The CDR3 extends over 15 amino acids. CDR3 amino acids: CASKTQTTGYTEAFF. The CDR3, as DNA: TGTGCCAGTAAGACCCAAACAACAGGGTACACTGAAGCTTTCTTT.

The V and J genes are TRBV2 and TRBJ2-6, with D uncertain. V was shortened by 6 bases and J by 4 bases, with 10 bases between the two germline ends. Per germline, CDR1 SNHLY and CDR2 FYNNEI. The CDR3 covers 14 residues. The chain's CDR3 is CASRGGRGANVLTF. Here the CDR3 DNA reads TGTGCCAGCAGAGGTGGGCGAGGGGCCAACGTCCTGACTTTC.

The chain is built from TRBV27 and TRBJ1-1; a weak D match, TRBD1 (5 bases). V was cut by 5 bases and J by 7 bases, with 14 bases left in between. The CDR3 loop spans 13 amino acids. Germline V gene sequence: CDR1 MNHEY, CDR2 SMNVEV (reference sequence). CDR3 DNA: TGTGCCAGCAGTCAGGAGGGGTGGGGTGAAGCTTTCTTT. This encodes CASSQEGWGEAFF.

The chain carries TRBV18 and TRBJ1-2; 10 bases are a match to TRBD1. V shed 5 bases and J 8 bases; nucleotides not matched to a gene: 8. Germline V CDR1 and CDR2: KGHSH, LQKENI. The CDR3 is 14 residues long. Here the CDR3 reads CASSATGGVLGYTF. In DNA form, the CDR3 reads TGTGCCAGCTCAGCGACAGGGGGCGTCTTAGGCTACACCTTC.

The rearrangement uses TRBV7-8 and TRBJ2-1, with D hard to call. V lost 1 base and J lost 0, with 13 bases in between. Germline CDR1 reads SGHVS; CDR2 reads FQNEAQ. This CDR3 spans 17 amino acids. CDR3 region: CASSLEERSDSYNEQFF. The DNA for the CDR3 is TGTGCCAGCAGCTTAGAGGAGCGATCCGACTCCTACAATGAGCAGTTCTTC.

This clone was seen a single time. The chain couples TRBV28 to TRBJ2-7; D might be TRBD2 (6 bases). The CDR3 is 13 residues long. Germline CDR1 MDHEN, CDR2 SYDVKM. V was cut by 0 bases and J by 6 bases, with 9 bases left in between. The chain's CDR3 is CASSLWGGTEQYF. In DNA, the CDR3 is TGTGCCAGCAGTTTATGGGGGGGTACCGAGCAGTACTTC.

The genes are TRBV7-2 and TRBJ2-3; D remains ambiguous. In germline, CDR1 is SGHTA, CDR2 FQGNSA. This CDR3 is 16 amino acids long. The germline V and J ends were trimmed by 1 base and 4 bases, with 15 bases remaining between them. The CDR3 DNA reads as TGTGCCAGCAGCTTAGTCGGATTGGCGGTTGCAGATACGCAGTATTTT. Its translation: CASSLVGLAVADTQYF.

This rearrangement joins TRBV7-6 to TRBJ2-1; D tentatively reads TRBD1 or TRBD2 (6 bases each). The CDR3 totals 16 residues. V lost 5 bases, J lost 2 bases, and 16 bases lay in between. Germline V lookup: CDR1 SGHVS, CDR2 FNYEAQ. CDR3 region: CASSVQGTRPYNEQFF. The CDR3 bases are TGTGCCAGCAGCGTTCAGGGGACTCGCCCCTACAATGAGCAGTTCTTC. Combining the CDR3 with reference TRBV7-6 and TRBJ2-1 gives the whole variable domain GAGVSQSPRYKVTKRGQDVALRCDPISGHVSLYWYRQALGQGPEFLTYFNYEAQQDKSGLPNDRFSAERPEGSISTLTIQRTEQRDSAMYRCASSVQGTRPYNEQFFGPGTRLTVL.

The rearrangement links TRBV19 to TRBJ2-6; weak D call: TRBD1 (7 bases). Trimming stripped 5 bases from V and 2 bases from J, with 22 bases between. The CDR3 is made up of 19 amino acids. Per germline, CDR1 LNHDA and CDR2 SQIVND (reference sequence). The CDR3 nucleotides are TGTGCCAGTAGTCCACGGGCAGGGGGGAGAGAAGCTGGGGCCAACGTCCTGACTTTC. Protein: CASSPRAGGREAGANVLTF.

The gene calls are TRBV9 and TRBJ2-1, with TRBD1 matching over 10 bases. After removal of 3 bases from V and 8 bases from J, the junction contained 8 bases not matched to a gene. The CDR3 consists of 15 residues. CDR1 SGDLS and CDR2 YYNGEE come from the germline V gene. This chain's CDR3 is CASSGEGTGVHEQFF. CDR3 nucleotide sequence: TGTGCCAGCAGCGGGGAAGGGACAGGGGTTCATGAGCAGTTCTTC.

The rearrangement uses TRBV7-8 and TRBJ1-3; 9 bases are shared with TRBD1. This CDR3 contains 17 residues. Germline values: CDR1 SGHVS, CDR2 FQNEAQ. V was pared by 5 bases and J by 5 bases, with 13 bases of the junction left unmatched. CDR3 amino acids: CASSRWLGTGLRNTIYF. The DNA of the CDR3 is TGTGCCAGCAGCAGATGGCTCGGGACAGGGCTTAGAAACACCATATATTTT.

The CDR3 here is CAWRQTGLDQPQHF. CDR3 coding DNA: TGTGCCTGGAGACAAACGGGATTAGACCAGCCCCAGCATTTT. The V call is TRBV30, the J call TRBJ1-5; D is ambiguous. This CDR3 comprises 14 residues. Trimming pared 3 bases from V and 7 bases from J, leaving 16 bases between. CDR1 is GTSNPN and CDR2 is SVGIG in the germline V gene (reference sequence).

V is TRBV11-2 and J is TRBJ2-1, with 9 bases aligning to TRBD2. The CDR3 runs to 16 residues. Unmatched junction bases numbered 14, after V lost 5 bases and J lost 9 bases. The germline gives CDR1 SGHAT, CDR2 FQNNGV. The CDR3 nucleotides read TGTGCCAGCAGCCTTACCGGGACTAGCCGGGTTAGTGAGCAGTTCTTC. Protein: CASSLTGTSRVSEQFF.

This rearrangement joins TRBV6-1 to TRBJ1-1, with D tentatively TRBD1 (5 bases). This CDR3 has 16 amino acids. Trimming removed 0 bases from V and 5 bases from J, with 16 bases in between. Germline V lookup: CDR1 MNHNS, CDR2 SASEGT. Here the CDR3 DNA reads TGTGCCAGCAGTGAAGCCCCTCCGGGGGAGGGAACTGAAGCTTTCTTT. Protein product: CASSEAPPGEGTEAFF.

Turning to this clone: The same CDR3 is also encoded by other DNA sequences in this sample. The CDR3 loop reads CASSQDGGGGSGGYEQYF. In nucleotides, the CDR3 is TGTGCCAGCAGCCAAGATGGGGGGGGCGGGAGCGGGGGATACGAGCAGTACTTC. The chain has TRBV4-2 and TRBJ2-7, with TRBD2 matching over 8 bases. V dropped 0 bases and J dropped 4; count of bases not matched to a gene: 14. Germline CDR1 and CDR2: LGHNA and YNFKEQ. This CDR3 has 18 residues.

The chain uses TRBV5-8 and TRBJ1-6; D not resolved. The CDR3 is made up of 15 amino acids. Trimming removed 2 bases at V and 2 bases at J, with 8 bases between. The germline gives CDR1 SGHTS, CDR2 YDEGEE. The CDR3, as DNA: TGTGCCAGCAGCTTACGCCCGCCCTATAATTCACCCCTCCACTTT. This encodes CASSLRPPYNSPLHF.